These 30 T cell receptor beta chains came from one sample sequenced in a study of blood T cell repertoires in COVID-19. The method was immunoSEQ multiplex PCR; TCRdb's version includes in-frame clones alone and lacks a portion of them. The sample lists 65,000 to 70,000 clones; about 87% were seen once. Source material: peripheral blood. Every receptor here comes from a man aged 50-60 years with active COVID-19.

This chain connects TRBV4-2 to TRBJ2-5; 10 bases are a match to TRBD2. Germline CDR1 and CDR2: LGHNA and YNFKEQ. CDR3 length: 16 residues. The trim removed 4 bases at V and 2 bases at J, leaving 7 bases unmatched. The CDR3 region has the DNA TGTGCCAGCAGCCCTCTAGCGGGAGCGCATCAAGAGACCCAGTACTTC. It yields the protein CASSPLAGAHQETQYF.

J is TRBJ1-6 and V is TRBV28; 12 nucleotides agree with TRBD1. Germline lookup yields CDR1 MDHEN and CDR2 SYDVKM. The CDR3 is 17 amino acids. J gave up 9 bases and V 4 bases, and 10 bases lay outside the gene matches. CDR3 region: CASSSPGTGGRGSPLHF. The CDR3 bases are TGTGCCAGCAGTTCCCCCGGGACAGGGGGCCGGGGTTCACCCCTCCACTTT.

This chain connects TRBV2 to TRBJ2-5; the D is unclear. Germline lookup yields CDR1 SNHLY and CDR2 FYNNEI. The CDR3 covers 13 residues. V lost 8 bases to trimming and J lost 0 bases, with 10 bases between them. The CDR3: CASGNEYQETQYF. For the CDR3, the DNA is TGTGCCAGCGGTAATGAGTACCAAGAGACCCAGTACTTC.

This chain connects TRBV29-1 to TRBJ1-4; D unresolved. The CDR3 loop spans 12 amino acids. Germline V gene sequence: CDR1 SQVTM, CDR2 ANQGSEA. Trimming cost V 0 bases and J 8 bases, with 7 bases left between them. The CDR3 region is CSVEERGEKLFF. In nucleotides, the CDR3 is TGCAGCGTTGAAGAACGAGGGGAAAAACTGTTTTTT.

The V call is TRBV29-1, the J call TRBJ2-5; 7 bases match TRBD1. The CDR3 has 13 amino acids. J lost 5 bases, V lost 5 bases, and 8 bases had no gene match. Germline V gene data show CDR1 as SQVTM and CDR2 as ANQGSEA. The CDR3, as DNA: TGCAGCGTTCTCAACCCCAGGGGGGAGACCCAGTACTTC. Its protein product is CSVLNPRGETQYF.

The chain links TRBV19 to TRBJ2-1; 12 nucleotides match TRBD2. Germline CDR1 LNHDA, CDR2 SQIVND (reference sequence). V dropped 8 bases and J dropped 6; count of bases not matched to a gene: 11. The CDR3 is 16 amino acids. The CDR3 coding sequence is TGTGCCAGTTCGACTAGCGGGAGACCACGAAGCAATGAGCAGTTCTTC. Its protein is CASSTSGRPRSNEQFF.

The genes are TRBV11-2 and TRBJ2-7; a weak D match, TRBD1 (5 bases). Trimming removed 3 bases at V and 3 bases at J, with 21 bases between. CDR3 length: 17 residues. Looked up from germline, CDR1 is SGHAT and CDR2 is FQNNGV. The CDR3 sequence: CASSLVSGSPKGYEQYF. CDR3 nucleotide sequence: TGTGCCAGCAGCTTGGTGTCAGGGTCCCCAAAGGGCTACGAGCAGTACTTC.

This clone showed up just a few times. This chain connects TRBV4-2 to TRBJ1-5; D is ambiguous. Trimming pared 0 bases from V and 0 bases from J, leaving 12 bases between. Germline loops: CDR1 LGHNA, CDR2 YNFKEQ. The CDR3 extends over 17 amino acids. The CDR3 reads CASSQDEQAHSNQPQHF. The CDR3 DNA reads as TGTGCCAGCAGCCAAGATGAGCAGGCACATAGCAATCAGCCCCAGCATTTT.

There are a few counts of this clone. V usage is TRBV2 and J usage is TRBJ1-2; TRBD1 agrees at 9 bases. The CDR3 loop spans 13 amino acids. Germline-derived CDR1 and CDR2 are SNHLY and FYNNEI. The V segment lost 6 bases and the J segment 2 bases; nucleotides outside the gene matches: 1. Here the CDR3 reads CASRGTGNYGYTF. The CDR3 DNA reads as TGTGCCAGCAGGGGGACAGGGAACTATGGCTACACCTTC.

The rearrangement joins TRBV6-2 or TRBV6-3 to TRBJ2-1; D is perhaps TRBD1 (5 bases). The CDR3 is made up of 11 amino acids. The germline V gene encodes CDR1 MNHEY and CDR2 SVGEGT. Trimming took off 5 bases at V and 10 bases at J, with 9 bases between the two ends. CDR3 DNA: TGTGCCAGCAGTAAAGGGGTCGAGCAGTTCTTC. Translation gives CASSKGVEQFF.

The chain uses TRBV2 and TRBJ1-2; D might be TRBD1 (5 bases). The CDR3 totals 13 residues. Germline values: CDR1 SNHLY, CDR2 FYNNEI. Trimming left V 6 bases short and J 7 bases short, with 15 bases between. CDR3 loop: CASRGGLTIGYTF. For the CDR3, the DNA is TGTGCCAGCAGGGGGGGGTTGACGATTGGCTACACCTTC.

This clone was detected a few times. This chain links TRBV4-2 with TRBJ1-2; D ambiguous. The CDR3 consists of 14 residues. The germline V gene has CDR1 LGHNA and CDR2 YNFKEQ. V lost 4 bases to trimming and J lost 8 bases, with 17 bases between them. The DNA of the CDR3 is TGTGCCAGCAGCCTTCCCTCCGGGTTACCGGGCTACACCTTC. Amino acid sequence: CASSLPSGLPGYTF.

V and J are TRBV28 and TRBJ2-7, with 8 bases matching TRBD2. The germline V gene encodes CDR1 MDHEN and CDR2 SYDVKM. The CDR3 extends over 14 amino acids. V was pared by 2 bases and J by 3 bases, with 3 bases of the junction left unmatched. CDR3 nucleotides: TGTGCCAGCAGTTTACGGGGGGGGAACTACGAGCAGTACTTC. Protein product: CASSLRGGNYEQYF.

V gene TRBV7-9 combines with J gene TRBJ2-2; 9 positions agree with TRBD1. This CDR3 comprises 14 residues. With 7 bases clipped from V and 10 bases from J, the junction kept 10 bases outside the gene matches. Germline V gene lookup returns CDR1 SEHNR and CDR2 FQNEAQ (reference sequence). CDR3 amino acids: CASNSGTGSPELFF. The CDR3, as DNA: TGTGCCAGCAACTCAGGGACAGGGTCGCCGGAGCTGTTTTTT.

J is TRBJ2-3 and V is TRBV5-1; 11 bases align to TRBD2. V lost 5 bases to trimming and J lost 1 base; unmatched junction nucleotides: 6. This CDR3 has 16 amino acids. Per germline, CDR1 SGHRS and CDR2 YFSETQ. CDR3 amino acids: CASRHGTSGRTDTQYF. The DNA of the CDR3 is TGCGCCAGCAGACATGGGACTAGCGGTCGCACAGATACGCAGTATTTT. The variable domain in full, completed from reference TRBV5-1 and TRBJ2-3, reads KAGVTQTPRYLIKTRGQQVTLSCSPISGHRSVSWYQQTPGQGLQFLFEYFSETQRNKGNFPGRFSGRQFSNSRSEMNVSTLELGDSALYLCASRHGTSGRTDTQYFGPGTRLTVL.

The chain combines TRBV5-4 with TRBJ2-3, with TRBD2 matching over 10 bases. This CDR3 region has 17 residues. Germline trimming cut 3 bases from V and 4 bases from J; bases unmatched to any gene: 11. Germline assignment: CDR1 SGHNT and CDR2 YYREEE (reference sequence). CDR3 sequence reads: CASSSGGVAGGADTQYF. CDR3 in DNA: TGTGCCAGCAGCTCCGGCGGGGTAGCGGGAGGTGCAGATACGCAGTATTTT. Looking up the rest from reference TRBV5-4 and TRBJ2-3 gives the full variable domain: ETGVTQSPTHLIKTRGQQVTLRCSSQSGHNTVSWYQQALGQGPQFIFQYYREEENGRGNFPPRFSGLQFPNYSSELNVNALELDDSALYLCASSSGGVAGGADTQYFGPGTRLTVL.

This chain uses TRBV28 with TRBJ1-1; D is unclear. The CDR3 spans 16 residues. Germline V gene data show CDR1 as MDHEN and CDR2 as SYDVKM. V gave up 8 bases and J gave up 1 base, with 20 bases separating them. CDR3 loop: CASSVRWVLANTEAFF. The CDR3, as DNA: TGTGCCAGCTCAGTCCGGTGGGTATTAGCGAACACTGAAGCTTTCTTT.

The chain uses TRBV6-1 and TRBJ1-1; 7 nucleotides match TRBD1. Germline V gives CDR1 MNHNS, CDR2 SASEGT. The CDR3 spans 13 residues. V dropped 3 bases and J dropped 10; count of bases not matched to a gene: 8. DNA of the CDR3: TGTGCCAGCAGTGAGGACAGACAGGGACGAGCTTTCTTT. Amino acid sequence: CASSEDRQGRAFF.

The chain combines TRBV6-2 or TRBV6-3 with TRBJ2-6; D gene uncertain. Trimming took off 2 bases at V and 3 bases at J, with 5 bases between the two ends. The CDR3 is 14 residues long. Germline V lookup: CDR1 MNHEY, CDR2 SVGEGT. The CDR3 sequence is CASSYAGGANVLTF. DNA for the CDR3: TGTGCCAGCAGTTACGCCGGTGGGGCCAACGTCCTGACTTTC.

The chain uses TRBV6-6 and TRBJ2-7, with 8 positions matching TRBD2. Trimming cost V 6 bases and J 4 bases; bases outside gene matches: 14. There are 16 residues in the CDR3. The germline V gene has CDR1 MNHNY and CDR2 SVGAGI (reference sequence). CDR3 loop: CASSRGGTGVLYEQYF. The CDR3 coding sequence is TGTGCCAGCAGCCGGGGGGGGACGGGAGTGTTGTACGAGCAGTACTTC.

V and J are TRBV28 and TRBJ2-1, with 9 nucleotides matching TRBD2. Per germline, CDR1 MDHEN and CDR2 SYDVKM. The CDR3 is 16 residues long. The V gene end was trimmed by 5 bases and the J gene end by 6 bases; junction bases not matched to a gene: 11. CDR3 in amino acids: CASSQISGRSPNEQFF. In nucleotides, the CDR3 is TGTGCCAGCAGTCAAATAAGCGGGAGGAGCCCCAATGAGCAGTTCTTC.

The rearrangement uses TRBV7-9 and TRBJ2-7; 9 bases agree with TRBD2. V was clipped by 4 bases and J by 5 bases; unmatched bases: 12. Germline assignment: CDR1 SEHNR and CDR2 FQNEAQ (reference sequence). CDR3 length equals 16 residues. The CDR3 sequence is CASSYTGTSIYNEQYF. DNA of the CDR3: TGTGCCAGCAGCTATACCGGGACTAGCATTTACAACGAGCAGTACTTC.

The chain recombines TRBV24-1 with TRBJ2-1, with 8 bases that match TRBD1. This CDR3 region has 16 residues. Unmatched junction bases numbered 5, after V lost 3 bases and J lost 2 bases. The germline gives CDR1 KGHDR, CDR2 SFDVKD. The CDR3 spells CATSDVTGETYNEQFF. CDR3 DNA: TGTGCCACCAGTGATGTGACAGGGGAAACCTACAATGAGCAGTTCTTC.

The chain is built from TRBV11-1 and TRBJ2-1, with 8 bases matching TRBD2. J gave up 7 bases and V 3 bases, and 5 bases lay outside the gene matches. The CDR3 runs 14 residues. Germline assignment: CDR1 SGHAT and CDR2 FQDESV (reference sequence). CDR3 sequence: CASSFPGRGNEQFF. In nucleotides, the CDR3 is TGTGCCAGCAGCTTCCCCGGGAGGGGTAATGAGCAGTTCTTC.

The gene calls are TRBV3-1 (or the pseudogene TRBV3-2) and TRBJ2-5; tentatively, D is TRBD2 (6 bases). Per the germline V gene, CDR1 is LGHDT and CDR2 is YNNKEL (reference sequence). The CDR3 has 14 residues. The germline V and J ends were trimmed by 1 base and 9 bases, with 15 bases remaining between them. The CDR3: CASSQGAGSGSQYF. The CDR3 DNA reads as TGTGCCAGCAGCCAAGGTGCCGGGAGTGGGTCCCAGTACTTC.

This rearrangement joins TRBV11-3 to TRBJ2-2, with TRBD2 matching 7 bases. Germline V CDR1 and CDR2: SGHNT, YENEEA. With V trimmed by 4 bases and J by 5 bases, 4 bases remained unmatched. This CDR3 has 14 amino acids. For the CDR3, the DNA is TGTGCCAGCAGCTCGGGAGCGGGAACCGGGGAGCTGTTTTTT. Its translation: CASSSGAGTGELFF.

This clone was picked up many times. The chain links TRBV4-3 to TRBJ1-4, with a weak D call TRBD1 (5 bases). Germline values: CDR1 LGHNA, CDR2 YSLEER. Trimming took off 0 bases at V and 15 bases at J, with 14 bases between the two ends. This CDR3 is built from 13 residues. The CDR3 here is CASSQDWGEALFF. The CDR3 region has the DNA TGCGCCAGCAGCCAAGATTGGGGGGAGGCGTTGTTTTTT.

The chain combines TRBV11-2 with TRBJ2-6; no firm D call. Germline V gives CDR1 SGHAT, CDR2 FQNNGV. The CDR3 covers 17 residues. The V and J ends lost 0 bases and 6 bases respectively, with 15 bases between them. The chain's CDR3 is CASSLDHRQVMANVLTF. The CDR3 DNA follows: TGTGCCAGCAGCTTAGACCATCGGCAGGTCATGGCCAACGTCCTGACTTTC.

This sequence joins TRBV12-2 and TRBJ1-5; the table's D call TRBD1 went unverified against the DNA. TRBV12-2 is an annotated pseudogene. CDR3 length: 13 amino acids. CDR3 DNA: TGTGCAAGTCGCTTACCAAAAAATCAGCCCCAGCATTTT. This translates into CASRLPKNQPQHF.

This clone came up a few times. The chain is built from TRBV27 and TRBJ1-1, with D uncertain. The CDR3 contains 14 residues. The V end lost 5 bases, the J end lost 3 bases, and 13 bases lay between the germline ends. Looked up from germline, CDR1 is MNHEY and CDR2 is SMNVEV (reference sequence). In nucleotides, the CDR3 is TGTGCCAGCAGTCCCAGCTCGGGTTACACTGAAGCTTTCTTT. This sequence encodes CASSPSSGYTEAFF.